The clone carrying this T cell receptor (beta chain) was detected ten times or more. The germline V gene encodes CDR1 DFQATT and CDR2 SNEGSKA (reference sequence). The CDR3 has 13 residues. With V trimmed by 5 bases and J by 5 bases, 6 bases remained unmatched. The data were obtained in a study of Graves' ophthalmopathy and Graves' hyperthyroidism. The evidence that diagnosis relied on was clinical symptoms, serum thyroxine, TRAb, thyroid ultrasound and orbital computed tomography. Investigators amplified TCR beta CDR3 regions from RNA transcripts. An opening RT-PCR round employed HTBI primers and preceded a second-round multiplex PCR. TCRdb re-derived calls from the multiplex PCR reads in MiXCR, one entry per CDR3 protein. This repertoire shows roughly 160,000 distinct CDR3 sequences, over 35% found once; its top ten account for under 6.5%.

This TCR came from a woman aged 40 to 55 with Graves' ophthalmopathy. The V and J genes are TRBV20-1 and TRBJ1-1; 9 bases match TRBD1. The sequenced sample was peripheral blood. CDR3 protein: CSAEQGAKTEAFF. For the CDR3, the DNA is TGCAGTGCTGAACAGGGGGCCAAAACTGAAGCTTTCTTT.